These T cell receptor beta chains were read from a single sample in a study of blood T cell repertoires in COVID-19. TCRdb's table, derived via immunoSEQ multiplex PCR, lists solely in-frame clones and lacks some. The sample consists of a few hundred thousand clones, roughly 89% of them appearing once. Sequencing was done on a sample of peripheral blood. The receptors stem from a woman aged 40 to 50 with COVID-19, enrolled during active disease. CDR3s include the opening cysteine and the closing phenylalanine or tryptophan. The D gene is left open where the match is weak. Clone size, where shown, is once, few, many, or a class for clones that have expanded.

>TRBJ1-5|few|TRBV24-1|-
CATSDVSQGSNQPQHF
TGTGCCACCAGTGATGTCTCTCAGGGTAGCAATCAGCCCCAGCATTTT
>TRBJ2-1|-|TRBV19|-
CASRPHGGEQFF
TGTGCCAGTAGACCACATGGGGGCGAGCAGTTCTTC
>TRBJ2-4|-|TRBV27|-
CASLDRNIQYF
TGTGCCAGCCTGGACAGAAACATTCAGTACTTC
>TRBJ1-2|-|TRBV19|-
CASIGRNYGYTF
TGTGCCAGTATCGGTCGCAACTATGGCTACACCTTC
>TRBJ2-1|once|TRBV6-2/TRBV6-3|-
CASSPFDEQFF
TGTGCCAGCAGTCCCTTCGATGAGCAGTTCTTC
>TRBJ2-7|-|TRBV9|TRBD1
CASSVHEGASYEQYF
TGTGCCAGCAGCGTACATGAGGGGGCGTCCTACGAGCAGTACTTC
>TRBJ1-6|once|TRBV25-1|TRBD1
CASSGAPGDSNSPLHF
TGTGCCAGCAGTGGAGCCCCGGGGGACAGCAATTCACCCCTCCACTTT
>TRBJ2-1|-|TRBV3-1/TRBV3-2|TRBD2
CASSPPRLAGLNEQFF
TGTGCCAGCAGCCCCCCTAGGCTAGCGGGATTAAATGAGCAGTTCTTC
>TRBJ2-7|-|TRBV7-3|-
CASSLIGGDSYEQYF
TGTGCCAGCAGCCTAATAGGGGGGGACTCCTACGAGCAGTACTTC
>TRBJ1-4|-|TRBV16|-
CASSQTIREGEKLFF
TGTGCCAGCAGCCAAACAATCCGGGAGGGTGAAAAACTGTTTTTT
>TRBJ2-1|-|TRBV6-2/TRBV6-3|-
CASSYSNSPSKYEQFF
TGTGCCAGCAGTTACTCGAATAGCCCCAGCAAGTATGAGCAGTTCTTC
>TRBJ1-1|few|TRBV15|-
CATSGGWVAFF
TGTGCCACCAGCGGGGGGTGGGTAGCTTTCTTT
>TRBJ1-1|-|TRBV6-6|TRBD1
CASSYSSARGEAFF
TGTGCCAGCAGTTACAGTTCTGCCAGGGGGGAAGCTTTCTTT
>TRBJ1-1|-|TRBV12-3/TRBV12-4|-
CASSLRQNEAFF
TGTGCCAGCAGTTTACGACAGAATGAAGCTTTCTTT
>TRBJ2-1|-|TRBV7-2|TRBD2
CASSLRRGGLTYNEQFF
TGTGCCAGCAGCTTACGGCGGGGGGGCCTTACCTACAATGAGCAGTTCTTC
>TRBJ1-2|-|TRBV12-5|TRBD1
CASGPRRDSHGYTF
TGTGCTAGTGGTCCTCGCCGGGACAGCCATGGCTACACCTTC
>TRBJ2-3|once|TRBV9|-
CASSVARANPRTDTQYF
TGTGCCAGCAGCGTAGCCAGGGCTAATCCTCGCACAGATACGCAGTATTTT
>TRBJ1-1|once|TRBV24-1|TRBD1
CATSDPGQAEAFF
TGTGCCACCAGTGACCCTGGACAGGCTGAAGCTTTCTTT
>TRBJ1-1|-|TRBV19|TRBD1
CASSIDRGQAWRVAEAFF
TGTGCCAGTAGTATAGATCGGGGACAGGCGTGGCGTGTCGCTGAAGCTTTCTTT
>TRBJ1-3|-|TRBV9|-
CASSVVTGGGNTIYF
TGTGCCAGCAGCGTAGTCACGGGAGGCGGAAACACCATATATTTT
>TRBJ2-2|once|TRBV18|TRBD2
CASSPPLGAGNGELFF
TGTGCCAGCTCACCACCGTTGGGAGCGGGAAACGGGGAGCTGTTTTTT
>TRBJ2-3|-|TRBV30|-
CAWSWAGRTDTQYF
TGTGCCTGGAGTTGGGCAGGCCGCACAGATACGCAGTATTTT
>TRBJ1-1|-|TRBV3-1/TRBV3-2|TRBD1
CASSQDRVWTGRTEAFF
TGTGCCAGCAGCCAAGATCGTGTTTGGACAGGGAGGACTGAAGCTTTCTTT
>TRBJ1-2|-|TRBV27|-
CASSSRANYGYTF
TGTGCCAGCAGTTCCAGGGCTAACTATGGCTACACCTTC
>TRBJ1-2|-|TRBV28|TRBD1
CATTIDRVGGGYTF
TGTGCCACGACGATAGACAGGGTTGGGGGTGGCTACACCTTC
>TRBJ2-2|-|TRBV5-1|-
CASSLSPRGSKTGELFF
TGCGCCAGCAGCTTGTCCCCGAGGGGGTCCAAAACCGGGGAGCTGTTTTTT
>TRBJ2-7|few|TRBV2|-
CASSWASTYEQYF
TGTGCCAGCAGTTGGGCCAGCACCTACGAGCAGTACTTC
>TRBJ1-2|few|TRBV6-5|-
CASSYSAWSYGYTF
TGTGCCAGCAGTTACTCGGCTTGGAGTTATGGCTACACCTTC
>TRBJ1-1|-|TRBV3-1/TRBV3-2|-
CASSQVGENTEAFF
TGTGCCAGCAGCCAAGTCGGGGAAAACACTGAAGCTTTCTTT
>TRBJ1-5|-|TRBV12-3/TRBV12-4|-
CASSRSGSGPQHF
TGTGCCAGCAGCAGATCAGGGTCAGGGCCCCAGCATTTT
>TRBJ2-3|-|TRBV5-6|-
CASSLRRDLTDTQYF
TGTGCCAGCAGCTTGCGGCGGGACCTCACCGATACGCAGTATTTT
>TRBJ1-1|-|TRBV4-1|-
CASSQVLGSNTEAFF
TGCGCCAGCAGCCAAGTCCTAGGATCGAACACTGAAGCTTTCTTT
>TRBJ1-2|-|TRBV20-1|-
CSASTRDTKGKDTF
TGCAGTGCTAGTACTCGGGACACCAAAGGAAAGGACACCTTC
>TRBJ1-2|-|TRBV6-5|-
CASTRFGSSEGYTF
TGTGCCAGCACCAGGTTTGGCAGTAGTGAGGGCTACACCTTC
>TRBJ2-3|-|TRBV5-6|-
CASSFGSGSRTDTQYF
TGTGCCAGCAGCTTCGGTAGTGGGAGCCGCACAGATACGCAGTATTTT
>TRBJ2-7|-|TRBV23-1|-
CASSQSSATGAYEQYF
TGCGCCAGCAGTCAATCTTCGGCAACTGGAGCCTACGAGCAGTACTTC
>TRBJ1-6|few|TRBV7-9|-
CASSLEQYNSPLHF
TGTGCCAGCAGCTTAGAACAGTATAATTCACCCCTCCACTTT
>TRBJ1-1|once|TRBV4-3|-
CASSQDTDRQGTEAFF
TGCGCCAGCAGCCAAGATACCGACAGGCAGGGGACTGAAGCTTTCTTT
>TRBJ2-3|once|TRBV5-1|-
CASSSSAPTDTQYF
TGCGCCAGCAGCTCCAGCGCCCCCACAGATACGCAGTATTTT
>TRBJ1-6|-|TRBV4-1|-
CASSPGSGSYNSPLHF
TGCGCCAGCAGCCCTGGTAGCGGCTCCTATAATTCACCCCTCCACTTT
>TRBJ2-1|-|TRBV7-3|-
CASSPGQNNEQFF
TGTGCCAGCAGCCCAGGACAGAACAATGAGCAGTTCTTC
>TRBJ2-1|-|TRBV7-9|-
CASNTATTNEQFF
TGTGCCAGCAACACAGCAACTACTAATGAGCAGTTCTTC
>TRBJ2-6|-|TRBV7-3|-
CASSLGARGGAGANVLTF
TGTGCCAGCAGCTTAGGTGCTAGAGGTGGGGCCGGGGCCAACGTCCTGACTTTC
>TRBJ2-5|-|TRBV29-1|TRBD2
CSVRLADETQYF
TGCAGCGTGAGACTAGCTGATGAGACCCAGTACTTC
>TRBJ2-5|once|TRBV4-3|TRBD1
CASSPTGAGGEETQYF
TGCGCCAGCAGCCCGACAGGGGCAGGGGGAGAAGAGACCCAGTACTTC
>TRBJ2-1|-|TRBV6-4|-
CASSEKLFYNEQFF
TGTGCCAGCAGTGAAAAACTCTTCTACAATGAGCAGTTCTTC
>TRBJ2-1|-|TRBV7-3|-
CASSLMGSLDSYNEQFF
TGTGCCAGCAGCTTAATGGGTAGCCTAGACTCCTACAATGAGCAGTTCTTC
>TRBJ1-2|-|TRBV28|-
CASSLRWGEGYGYTF
TGTGCCAGCAGTTTGAGATGGGGGGAAGGCTATGGCTACACCTTC
>TRBJ2-2|-|TRBV30|TRBD1
CAWRAGQGNTGELFF
TGTGCCTGGAGAGCGGGACAGGGAAACACCGGGGAGCTGTTTTTT
>TRBJ2-1|-|TRBV24-1|-
CATSDPRDTQNEQFF
TGTGCCACCAGTGATCCAAGGGACACTCAGAATGAGCAGTTCTTC
>TRBJ2-4|-|TRBV27|TRBD1
CASSLRQGKNIQYF
TGTGCCAGCAGTTTAAGACAGGGGAAAAACATTCAGTACTTC
>TRBJ1-1|-|TRBV5-1|-
CASSLYGGTEAFF
TGCGCCAGCAGCTTGTACGGGGGCACTGAAGCTTTCTTT
>TRBJ1-2|-|TRBV7-9|TRBD1
CASSPSGGQETF
TGTGCCAGCAGCCCATCAGGGGGTCAAGAGACCTTC